This T cell receptor beta chain comes out of a study of OX40 agonist ivuxolimab in advanced cancers. Study-wide results and limits: Partly responding patients at 0.1-3.0 mg/kg showed some of the smallest clonal expansion.

CDR3 size: 14 residues. V was shortened by 5 bases and J by 5 bases, with 15 bases between the two germline ends. CDR1 is SGHAT, CDR2 FQDESV, per germline (reference sequence). Regarding this clone: Antigen: not known.

Libraries were prepared by immunoSEQ multiplex PCR; TCRdb keeps only in-frame clonotypes and omits some of them. The data show over 60,000 clones, 75% to 90% seen once. Sequencing used CD4+ or CD8+ T cells sorted from blood, obtained in a trial of the OX40 agonist ivuxolimab. This TCR was sampled from an adult with an advanced solid tumor such as melanoma, head and neck, liver or kidney cancer. The chain links TRBV11-1 to TRBJ1-1; D remains unclear. DNA for the CDR3: TGTGCCAGCAGCCACTCCCCGATGGGGACTGAAGCTTTCTTT. Protein product: CASSHSPMGTEAFF.